The present T cell receptor beta chain was sequenced within a study of identical twins. Findings of the study overall: Invariant MAIT and iNKT cells are populations that could partly confound zero-insertion analyses.

The CDR3 is 14 amino acids. Germline V gene data show CDR1 as DFQATT and CDR2 as SNEGSKA (reference sequence). Unmatched junction bases numbered 3, after V lost 6 bases and J lost 1 base. Addition of a universal primer site occurred through template switching, and cDNA carried unique molecular identifiers. Each CDR3 protein gets one entry after TCRdb re-called the 5' RACE reads with MiXCR. The data contain 200,000 or so distinct CDR3 sequences, about 7.5% of them singletons. This clonotype appeared many times. Its target is not known. The same data also contributed to another study, on yellow fever vaccine responses in identical twins.

This receptor was obtained from a woman younger than 35 in good health. The chain is built from TRBV20-1 and TRBJ2-5; 12 bases fit TRBD2. The specimen was memory (CD45RO+) T cells sorted from blood. In DNA form, the CDR3 reads TGCAGTGCCAGGACTAGCGGGGTCCAAGAGACCCAGTACTTC. Translating it yields CSARTSGVQETQYF.